This is a list of T cell receptor beta chains from one sample in a study of human T cells and chemical hapten exposure. Via MiXCR, TCRdb re-called the RACE reads, giving one row per CDR3 protein. In the table there are about 78,000 distinct CDR3 sequences, 6.5% to 10% of which are singletons. The sequencing used whole blood, collected in connection with sensitization to the hapten diphenylcyclopropenone (DPC). The origin of the receptors is a woman between 45 and 60 years old with alopecia areata. Some clones in this sample may be carry-over from other donors' samples. CDR3s include the opening cysteine and the closing phenylalanine or tryptophan. D genes are given only for firm matches.

v_gene	d_gene	CDR3aa
TRBV2	NA	CASIPGRGREKLFF
TRBV7-2	TRBD2	CASSLGLAEESQYF
TRBV7-8	TRBD1	CASSLRQGGTDTQYF
TRBV20-1	NA	CSARDPGNEQYF
TRBV28	NA	CASSRGYYEQYF
TRBV12-3/TRBV12-4	TRBD2	CASSSSGGGNEQFF
TRBV19	NA	CASSISTAGGYTF
TRBV29-1	NA	CSVVAETGELFF
TRBV20-1	TRBD2	CSASPEAGGRDTQYF
TRBV28	TRBD1	CASSPRDRSYYEQYF
TRBV12-3/TRBV12-4	TRBD1	CASSHRGGTEAFF
TRBV27	NA	CASSLYNEQFF
TRBV5-6	NA	CASSPAIAEWVNTQYF
TRBV11-2	NA	CASSLDWGGGTEAFF
TRBV10-1	NA	CASSDGDSHHEQYF
TRBV18	NA	CASSPPGGPGYTF
TRBV28	TRBD2	CASRRVAGEYNEQFF
TRBV5-1	NA	CASSLDGGGSYGYTF
TRBV5-6	NA	CASSLIRAGEQYF
TRBV6-2/TRBV6-3	NA	CASSSADEQFF
TRBV19	TRBD2	CASSIVGASGGVSPGELFF
TRBV20-1	NA	CSAVQDYGYTF
TRBV12-3/TRBV12-4	NA	CASSLWRVDAFF
TRBV7-8	NA	CASRLIGRSVGANVLTF
TRBV14	NA	CASSRTGATYQETQYF
TRBV27	TRBD1	CASRPGTGNTEAFF
TRBV20-1	NA	CSARGGGSYYEQYF
TRBV3-1	NA	CASSQATLTDTQYF
TRBV5-6	TRBD1	CASSVITGEEAFF
TRBV7-9	TRBD2	CASSWGGEDEQFF